The 26 T cell receptor beta chains below all came from one sample that was sequenced in a study of T cells in Graves' hyperthyroidism and ophthalmopathy. Amplified TCR beta CDR3 regions came from RNA transcripts. An initial round of RT-PCR targeting the TCR CDR3 relied on the HTBI primer set. TCRdb fed the multiplex PCR reads into MiXCR, producing one record per CDR3 protein. Of about 460,000 distinct CDR3 sequences listed, about 20% are singletons. Specimen: blood. The receptors stem from a woman in her seventies with Graves' ophthalmopathy.

This rearrangement joins TRBV30 to TRBJ2-1; D is perhaps TRBD1 or TRBD2 (5 bases each). The CDR3 has 14 residues. CDR1 and CDR2 (germline): GTSNPN, SVGIG (reference sequence). The germline V and J ends were trimmed by 0 bases and 12 bases, with 18 bases remaining between them. CDR3 in DNA: TGTGCCTGGAGTGTACTGGGGACCAACGTTGTGCAGTTCTTC. It codes for CAWSVLGTNVVQFF.

This chain uses TRBV5-1 with TRBJ2-2; D may match TRBD1 or TRBD2 (5 bases each). The CDR3 has 15 amino acids. The germline V gene encodes CDR1 SGHRS and CDR2 YFSETQ. V was clipped by 4 bases and J by 6 bases, with 16 bases between them. Here the CDR3 DNA reads TGCGCCAGCAGCAAGGGGACCGCGATCCCCGGGGAGCTGTTTTTT. It yields the protein CASSKGTAIPGELFF.

This clonotype was detected only a few times. This chain uses TRBV29-1 with TRBJ2-3, with D possibly matching TRBD2 (5 bases). The CDR3 spans 14 residues. V lost 4 bases to trimming and J lost 0 bases, with 11 bases between them. The germline gives CDR1 SQVTM, CDR2 ANQGSEA. CDR3 sequence reads: CSVGGLTSTDTQYF. The CDR3 bases are TGCAGCGTTGGAGGGTTAACTAGCACAGATACGCAGTATTTT.

This chain connects TRBV20-1 to TRBJ2-7; 8 positions agree with TRBD2. Germline trimming cut 0 bases from V and 7 bases from J; bases unmatched to any gene: 5. The CDR3 has 13 amino acids. Germline CDR1 and CDR2: DFQATT and SNEGSKA (reference sequence). CDR3 protein: CSARELVAGEQYF. The CDR3 bases are TGCAGTGCTAGAGAGCTGGTAGCGGGGGAGCAGTACTTC.

V usage is TRBV5-1 and J usage is TRBJ2-2; TRBD2 matches at 8 bases. This CDR3 is 16 amino acids long. Germline CDR1 SGHRS, CDR2 YFSETQ. Losses at the gene ends were 4 bases for V and 4 bases for J; bases not matched to a gene: 9. The DNA for the CDR3 is TGCGCCAGCAGCCCTGGGGGGACTAGATCCACCGGGGAGCTGTTTTTT. This translates into CASSPGGTRSTGELFF.

A note on this clonotype: An end of the junction does not agree with germline; a read error may underlie this. V is TRBV18 and J is TRBJ1-4, with D maybe TRBD1 (5 bases). CDR3 length: 14 residues. Germline V CDR1 and CDR2: KGHSH, LQKENI. CDR3 amino acids: CASPPRGSNEKLFF. The CDR3 DNA sequence: TGTGCCAGCCCACCGCGGGGGTCTAATGAAAAACTGTTTTTT.

A few counts support this clonotype. This rearrangement joins TRBV11-1 to TRBJ2-7, with D perhaps matching TRBD1 or TRBD2 (5 bases each). With 3 bases removed from V and 7 bases from J, the gap between germline ends came to 19 bases. This CDR3 spans 15 amino acids. Germline assignment: CDR1 SGHAT and CDR2 FQDESV (reference sequence). This CDR3 reads CASSFVGTPLTEQYF. Here the CDR3 DNA reads TGTGCCAGCAGCTTCGTTGGGACCCCCCTGACTGAGCAGTACTTC.

CDR3 in amino acids: CSVAKEKKLFF. The CDR3 nucleotides are TGCAGCGTCGCCAAGGAGAAGAAACTGTTTTTT. The chain couples TRBV29-1 to TRBJ1-4; no reliable D call. In germline, CDR1 is SQVTM, CDR2 ANQGSEA. Deletions cut 6 bases from V and 11 bases from J, with 13 bases between. The CDR3 loop spans 11 amino acids. The entire variable domain, with the rest obtained from reference TRBV29-1 and TRBJ1-4, is as follows: SAVISQKPSRDICQRGTSLTIQCQVDSQVTMMFWYRQQPGQSLTLIATANQGSEATYESGFVIDKFPISRPNLTFSTLTVSNMSPEDSSIYLCSVAKEKKLFFGSGTQLSVL.

This clonotype was detected only a few times. The rearrangement joins TRBV15 to TRBJ1-6, with TRBD1 matching over 7 bases. V trimming: 0 bases; J trimming: 11 bases; junction bases outside the gene matches: 10. The CDR3 is 16 amino acids. CDR1 is LNHNV, CDR2 YYDKDF, per germline (reference sequence). The CDR3 nucleotides read TGTGCCACCAGCAGAGATAACATGGGCGGGACAGCACCCCTCCACTTT. Translation gives CATSRDNMGGTAPLHF.

This clonotype was observed many times. The chain joins TRBV2 to TRBJ2-2; D uncertain. The CDR3 is made up of 13 amino acids. V was trimmed by 7 bases and J by 2 bases, leaving 8 bases between them. Germline CDR1 is SNHLY and CDR2 is FYNNEI. As DNA, the CDR3 is TGTGCCAGCACGGCTTTAAACACCGGGGAGCTGTTTTTT. Translated, it gives CASTALNTGELFF.

The V and J genes are TRBV6-2 or TRBV6-3 and TRBJ2-5; a weak D match, TRBD2 (5 bases). V lost 6 bases, J lost 2 bases, and 19 bases lay in between. Germline values: CDR1 MNHEY, CDR2 SVGEGT. CDR3 size: 16 residues. The CDR3 is CASRRNLAAGQETQYF. CDR3 bases: TGTGCCAGCAGGCGCAACCTAGCCGCTGGGCAAGAGACCCAGTACTTC.

The chain uses TRBV7-9 and TRBJ2-5; weak D call: TRBD1 (5 bases). This CDR3 comprises 15 residues. Germline V gives CDR1 SEHNR, CDR2 FQNEAQ (reference sequence). Trimming removed 1 base from V and 3 bases from J, with 12 bases in between. The CDR3 region is CASSLDGGREETQYF. The DNA for the CDR3 is TGTGCCAGCAGCTTAGATGGCGGCAGGGAAGAGACCCAGTACTTC.

This clonotype has ten or more counts. V usage is TRBV7-2 and J usage is TRBJ1-2; D uncertain. CDR3 length equals 13 residues. V was pared by 5 bases and J by 7 bases, with 14 bases between. Germline V lookup: CDR1 SGHTA, CDR2 FQGNSA. CDR3 sequence (DNA): TGTGCCAGCAGCCCCCGGGCAGGCCGTGGCTACACCTTC. Protein sequence: CASSPRAGRGYTF.

This clonotype was recorded at least ten times. This chain connects TRBV2 to TRBJ1-5; TRBD1 might be the D (6 bases). Trimming shortened V by 5 bases and J by 5 bases, and 13 bases separated the two germline ends. Germline CDR1 is SNHLY and CDR2 is FYNNEI. The CDR3 is 14 residues long. Written as DNA, the CDR3 is TGTGCCAGCAGTAACAGGGCAGCGGATCAGCCCCAGCATTTT. Protein: CASSNRAADQPQHF.

This sequence joins TRBV27 and TRBJ2-3; D is uncertain. This CDR3 region has 15 residues. CDR1 and CDR2 from the germline V gene are MNHEY and SMNVEV (reference sequence). V was clipped by 2 bases and J by 0 bases, with 9 bases between them. The chain's CDR3 is CASSLTRLSTDTQYF. The CDR3 DNA is TGTGCCAGCAGTTTAACCCGTCTTAGCACAGATACGCAGTATTTT.

In its sample, this clonotype was seen a few times. This sequence joins TRBV28 and TRBJ1-2, with D hard to call. V was shortened by 6 bases and J by 4 bases, with 12 bases between the two germline ends. The CDR3 is 13 residues long. The germline gives CDR1 MDHEN, CDR2 SYDVKM. CDR3 in amino acids: CASSPIRTYGYTF. The CDR3 region has the DNA TGTGCCAGCAGCCCTATCAGGACCTATGGCTACACCTTC.

The chain links TRBV6-5 to TRBJ1-3, with 8 positions matching TRBD1. This CDR3 comprises 16 residues. Losses at the gene ends were 2 bases for V and 0 bases for J; bases not matched to a gene: 3. The V gene's germline CDR1 is MNHEY and CDR2 SVGAGI. The CDR3: CASSYRTGNSGNTIYF. The CDR3 bases are TGTGCCAGCAGTTACCGGACAGGGAACTCTGGAAACACCATATATTTT.

This clonotype occurred many times. This chain uses TRBV7-3 with TRBJ2-3, with D perhaps TRBD1 (6 bases). The germline gives CDR1 SGHTA, CDR2 FQGTGA. The CDR3 is 13 amino acids. Trimming left V 2 bases short and J 4 bases short, with 7 bases between. The CDR3, as DNA: TGTGCCAGCAGCTTATCAGGGGCAGATACGCAGTATTTT. Amino acid sequence: CASSLSGADTQYF. Filled out from reference TRBV7-3 and TRBJ2-3, the complete variable domain reads GAGVSQTPSNKVTEKGKYVELRCDPISGHTALYWYRQSLGQGPEFLIYFQGTGAADDSGLPNDRFFAVRPEGSVSTLKIQRTERGDSAVYLCASSLSGADTQYFGPGTRLTVL.

In its sample, this clonotype was seen a few times. The chain is built from TRBV7-9 and TRBJ2-7, with a weak D call TRBD2 (6 bases). The germline V gene encodes CDR1 SEHNR and CDR2 FQNEAQ (reference sequence). There are 15 residues in the CDR3. The V and J ends lost 1 base and 3 bases respectively, with 13 bases between them. As DNA, the CDR3 is TGTGCCAGCAGCTTAGACCCTAGCGATCACTACGAGCAGTACTTC. Encoded protein: CASSLDPSDHYEQYF.

This chain joins TRBV28 and TRBJ2-7; weak D call: TRBD1 (5 bases). Trimming stripped 4 bases from V and 1 base from J, with 11 bases between. CDR3 length: 14 residues. Germline values: CDR1 MDHEN, CDR2 SYDVKM. The CDR3 is CASSYFGASYEQYF. In nucleotides, the CDR3 is TGTGCCAGCAGTTATTTTGGGGCATCCTACGAGCAGTACTTC.

DNA for the CDR3: TGTGCCAGCAGCGGTGGTTGGGCGGACAGCCAGTACTTC. It encodes CASSGGWADSQYF. This rearrangement joins TRBV9 to TRBJ2-5; a possible D gene is TRBD1 (6 bases). Trimming took 3 bases from V and 10 from J, leaving 16 bases between them. The CDR3 totals 13 residues. Germline V gene sequence: CDR1 SGDLS, CDR2 YYNGEE.

The CDR3 coding sequence is TGTGCCAGCAGCGTAGGAGTGGGAGCGGATACGCAGTATTTT. Residues: CASSVGVGADTQYF. This sequence joins TRBV9 and TRBJ2-3, with a weak D call TRBD2 (5 bases). CDR1 and CDR2 from the germline V gene are SGDLS and YYNGEE. The CDR3 has 14 residues. Trimming took off 0 bases at V and 6 bases at J, with 11 bases between the two ends. Drawing the rest from reference TRBV9 and TRBJ2-3, the complete variable domain is DSGVTQTPKHLITATGQRVTLRCSPRSGDLSVYWYQQSLDQGLQFLIQYYNGEERAKGNILERFSAQQFPDLHSELNLSSLELGDSALYFCASSVGVGADTQYFGPGTRLTVL.

This clonotype was detected only a few times. The chain joins TRBV28 to TRBJ1-5, with 10 positions matching TRBD1. V shed 7 bases, J shed 9 bases, and the junction held 12 bases outside the gene matches. The germline CDR1 and CDR2 sequences are MDHEN and SYDVKM. CDR3 size: 15 residues. CDR3 in DNA: TGTGCCAGCACCGTAGGGGGACAGGGGTCCGGGCCCCAGCATTTT. Protein product: CASTVGGQGSGPQHF. The entire variable domain, with the rest obtained from reference TRBV28 and TRBJ1-5, is as follows: DVKVTQSSRYLVKRTGEKVFLECVQDMDHENMFWYRQDPGLGLRLIYFSYDVKMKEKGDIPEGYSVSREKKERFSLILESASTNQTSMYLCASTVGGQGSGPQHFGDGTRLSIL.

This clonotype was counted only a few times. The chain couples TRBV10-3 to TRBJ2-1; 14 nucleotides align to TRBD2. This CDR3 contains 15 residues. Trimming cost V 4 bases and J 6 bases; bases outside gene matches: 2. The germline gives CDR1 ENHRY, CDR2 SYGVKD. The CDR3 sequence is CAISGLAGGPNEQFF. CDR3 nucleotide sequence: TGTGCCATCAGTGGACTAGCGGGAGGGCCCAATGAGCAGTTCTTC.

This chain connects TRBV19 to TRBJ2-2; 7 nucleotides line up with TRBD1. Trimming cost V 6 bases and J 0 bases; bases outside gene matches: 7. CDR1 is LNHDA, CDR2 SQIVND, per germline (reference sequence). The CDR3 loop spans 16 amino acids. The CDR3 region is CASSSIQGANTGELFF. The CDR3 bases are TGTGCCAGTAGCTCAATCCAGGGGGCGAACACCGGGGAGCTGTTTTTT.

This clonotype has only a few counts. This chain links TRBV6-5 with TRBJ1-4, with a possible D match to TRBD1 (5 bases). This CDR3 contains 12 residues. Germline V gives CDR1 MNHEY, CDR2 SVGAGI. V lost 4 bases and J lost 10, with 10 bases in between. In DNA form, the CDR3 reads TGTGCCAGCAGTTCCGTGGGGGGAAAACTGTTTTTT. This sequence encodes CASSSVGGKLFF.